The T cell receptor beta chain described here comes from a study of identical twins. Findings and limits, study-wide: Interpretation of the results relied on cross-sectional statistical analysis and not on following the same donors. Out-of-frame alpha sequences shared by twins were enriched for low generation probability.

This clonotype was detected only a few times. Its antigen is as yet unknown. The CDR3 is made up of 14 amino acids. Trimming left V 1 base short and J 5 bases short, with 12 bases between. Germline V gene sequence: CDR1 KGHSH, CDR2 LQKENI. Each CDR3 protein gets one entry after TCRdb re-called the 5' RACE reads with MiXCR. The profile shows approximately 260,000 distinct CDR3 sequences, around 15% of them singletons. The sequenced material came from memory (CD45RO+) T cells sorted from blood. The chain links TRBV18 to TRBJ2-7; D possibly matches TRBD1 or TRBD2 (5 bases each). The origin of this receptor is a young woman in good health. The CDR3 DNA reads as TGTGCCAGCTCACCACAGGGGTCGAGGGACGAGCAGTACTTC. Amino acid sequence: CASSPQGSRDEQYF. Variable domain in full (rest from reference TRBV18 and TRBJ2-7): NAGVMQNPRHLVRRRGQEARLRCSPMKGHSHVYWYRQLPEEGLKFMVYLQKENIIDESGMPKERFSAEFPKEGPSILRIQQVVRGDSAAYFCASSPQGSRDEQYFGPGTRLTVT.